This T cell receptor (beta chain) came from a study of cytomegalovirus exposure and HLA in healthy donors. About the study: Genotyping showed 81% of 398 donors falling in the Caucasian-associated ancestry cluster.

Losses at the gene ends were 4 bases for V and 0 bases for J; bases not matched to a gene: 7. The CDR3 runs 17 residues. Per the germline V gene, CDR1 is SGHRS and CDR2 is YFSETQ. Vbeta (60) and Jbeta (13) primers were used in the PCR. The authors' processing: An analysis that came later counted 73 million or so unique TCR beta chains, approximately 12 million shared. Clones were read by immunoSEQ multiplex PCR, and TCRdb kept only the in-frame ones, dropping some. That table furnishes V, J and clone size, whereas the DNA furnished D and trimming. The repertoire consists of about 120,000 clones, with approximately 80% occurring once and the leading ten covering 9% to 15%.

Sequencing was carried out using PBMCs. This sequence originates from a woman in her thirties or forties in good health and CMV-seropositive. V and J are TRBV5-1 and TRBJ1-6, with 7 nucleotides matching TRBD1. The CDR3, as DNA: TGCGCCAGCAGCGGCCCGGGACAGAGCTCCTATAATTCACCCCTCCACTTT. Protein sequence: CASSGPGQSSYNSPLHF.